The 5 T cell receptor beta chains below come from one sample, sequenced in a study of cytomegalovirus exposure and HLA in healthy donors. PCR primers comprised 60 Vbeta and 13 Jbeta primers. Using immunoSEQ multiplex PCR, the repertoire was profiled, and TCRdb retains in-frame clones only, with some absent. The sample carries around 150,000 clones, 60% to 80% recorded once. The sequenced sample consisted of PBMCs. The receptors here all came from a woman in her forties in good health and CMV-seropositive.

This clone was recorded only once. The chain recombines TRBV6-5 with TRBJ1-1; TRBD1 matches 9 bases. The CDR3 is 15 amino acids. Germline CDR1 MNHEY, CDR2 SVGAGI. V shed 5 bases, J shed 5 bases, and the junction held 9 bases outside the gene matches. The CDR3 DNA reads TGTGCCAGCAGTCTGGGGGGACAGGGTGGGACTGAAGCTTTCTTT. Amino acids: CASSLGGQGGTEAFF.

This chain uses TRBV28 with TRBJ1-1, with 8 bases matching TRBD1. The CDR3 runs to 17 residues. Germline lookup yields CDR1 MDHEN and CDR2 SYDVKM. V lost 6 bases to trimming and J lost 2 bases; unmatched junction nucleotides: 14. The CDR3 loop is CASSWTGSVNLNTEAFF. The CDR3 DNA is TGTGCCAGCAGCTGGACAGGGTCCGTCAATTTAAACACTGAAGCTTTCTTT.

This chain connects TRBV27 to TRBJ1-5, with D hard to call. Germline assignment: CDR1 MNHEY and CDR2 SMNVEV (reference sequence). The CDR3 length is 14 residues. Trimming took 6 bases from V and 2 from J, leaving 11 bases between them. CDR3 DNA: TGTGCCAGCAGCGCCTCGGGTGGCAATCAGCCCCAGCATTTT. Its protein product is CASSASGGNQPQHF.

The chain joins TRBV5-6 to TRBJ2-3; D is unresolved. The CDR3 runs 15 residues. V lost 4 bases and J lost 2, with 14 bases in between. The germline V gene encodes CDR1 SGHDT and CDR2 YYEEEE. CDR3 in DNA: TGTGCCAGCAGCCGAGGCCCGTCGGTCACAGATACGCAGTATTTT. Its translation: CASSRGPSVTDTQYF.

V and J are TRBV5-1 and TRBJ2-7; 10 bases map to TRBD1. CDR1 is SGHRS and CDR2 is YFSETQ in the germline V gene. This CDR3 is built from 13 residues. Trimming removed 4 bases from V and 6 bases from J; junction bases left unmatched: 4. CDR3 sequence (DNA): TGCGCCAGCAGCACCGGGACAGGGGCCGAGCAGTACTTC. This gives the protein CASSTGTGAEQYF.